These T cell receptor beta chains were read from a single sample in a study of blood T cell repertoires in COVID-19. The protocol was immunoSEQ multiplex PCR, while the TCRdb copy is restricted to in-frame clones and leaves out a portion. The data contain around 250,000 clones, about 89% of them seen just once; the ten biggest clones take up 1.2%. Sequenced input: PBMCs or T cells enriched from blood (not recorded which). These receptors all come from a human donor in a cohort exposed to, infected with or recovered from COVID-19 (not recorded which). The donor label of this sample is uncertain. CDR3s include the opening cysteine and the closing phenylalanine or tryptophan. A D gene is named only where the DNA matches it firmly. Clone size is given for some rows only: seen once, a few or many times, or a class if the clone is expanded.

.	.	TRBV30	TRBJ1-5	CAWSYTSNQPQHF	TGTGCCTGGAGTTACACTAGCAATCAGCCCCAGCATTTT
TRBD2	.	TRBV27	TRBJ2-1	CASSLSSGGAYNEQFF	TGTGCCAGCAGTTTATCTAGCGGGGGGGCCTACAATGAGCAGTTCTTC
.	.	TRBV19	TRBJ1-1	CASRRGDTEAFF	TGTGCCAGTAGGCGGGGAGACACTGAAGCTTTCTTT
TRBD2	.	TRBV7-9	TRBJ2-2	CASSANGGDAGELFF	TGTGCCAGCAGCGCCAACGGGGGGGACGCCGGGGAGCTGTTTTTT
TRBD1	.	TRBV29-1	TRBJ1-5	CSVVEQGQTQHF	TGCAGCGTTGTAGAACAGGGGCAGACCCAGCATTTT
.	.	TRBV5-6	TRBJ2-7	CASSLGASYEQYF	TGTGCCAGCAGCCTCGGAGCGTCCTACGAGCAGTACTTC
.	.	TRBV3-1/TRBV3-2	TRBJ1-1	CASSQGGQGGTEAFF	TGTGCCAGCAGCCAAGGGGGGCAGGGAGGGACTGAAGCTTTCTTT
.	.	TRBV27	TRBJ1-6	CASSSTAYNSPLHF	TGTGCCAGCAGTTCCACTGCCTATAATTCACCCCTCCACTTT
TRBD1	.	TRBV9	TRBJ2-2	CASSPTGTGNTGELFF	TGTGCCAGCAGCCCCACCGGGACAGGGAACACCGGGGAGCTGTTTTTT
.	.	TRBV7-8	TRBJ1-2	CASSLGRGMGYGYTF	TGTGCCAGCAGCTTAGGAAGAGGGATGGGCTATGGCTACACCTTC
TRBD1	many	TRBV5-1	TRBJ2-7	CASRQGASYEQYF	TGCGCCAGCAGACAGGGGGCTTCCTACGAGCAGTACTTC
TRBD2	.	TRBV5-8	TRBJ2-7	CASSYNSGGFYEQYF	TGTGCCAGCAGCTACAATAGCGGGGGATTCTACGAGCAGTACTTC
.	.	TRBV5-1	TRBJ2-5	CASSYYDPRRETQYF	TGCGCCAGCAGCTATTACGACCCCAGGAGGGAGACCCAGTACTTC
TRBD2	.	TRBV27	TRBJ2-1	CASSFPGGSGGANEQFF	TGTGCCAGCAGTTTCCCGGGTGGGAGCGGGGGGGCCAATGAGCAGTTCTTC
.	once	TRBV2	TRBJ2-7	CASSDWQGDYEQYF	TGTGCCAGCAGTGACTGGCAGGGCGATTACGAGCAGTACTTC
.	.	TRBV27	TRBJ1-1	CASLPQGANTEAFF	TGTGCCAGCCTCCCACAGGGCGCGAACACTGAAGCTTTCTTT
TRBD2	.	TRBV3-1/TRBV3-2	TRBJ2-5	CASSRVLSGGRLTGNRGETQYF	TGTGCCAGCAGCCGCGTCCTTAGCGGGGGGCGGCTAACGGGCAACCGAGGGGAGACCCAGTACTTC
TRBD2	.	TRBV4-3	TRBJ2-3	CASSQESAVWGGTDTQYF	TGCGCCAGCAGCCAAGAGTCTGCTGTCTGGGGAGGGACAGATACGCAGTATTTT
TRBD1	.	TRBV29-1	TRBJ1-4	CSVWKQGAQEKLFF	TGCAGCGTTTGGAAACAGGGGGCGCAGGAAAAACTGTTTTTT
TRBD2	.	TRBV5-4	TRBJ2-3	CASKIAGATDTQYF	TGTGCCAGTAAGATAGCGGGGGCCACAGATACGCAGTATTTT
TRBD1	.	TRBV9	TRBJ2-4	CASSPGTAKAPMAKNIQYF	TGTGCCAGCAGCCCTGGGACAGCAAAGGCCCCAATGGCCAAAAACATTCAGTACTTC
.	.	TRBV2	TRBJ2-7	CASSGDYEQYF	TGTGCCAGCAGTGGAGACTACGAGCAGTACTTC
.	.	TRBV6-5	TRBJ2-7	CASSWRGDIAYEQYF	TGTGCCAGCAGTTGGAGGGGAGACATAGCCTACGAGCAGTACTTC
TRBD1	.	TRBV6-5	TRBJ1-1	CATKLEWTGGAEAFF	TGTGCCACCAAGCTGGAGTGGACAGGGGGCGCCGAAGCTTTCTTT
.	.	TRBV5-5	TRBJ2-1	CASSLKENEQFF	TGTGCCAGCAGCCTTAAAGAGAATGAGCAGTTCTTC
TRBD2	.	TRBV3-1/TRBV3-2	TRBJ2-5	CASSQAGGWETQYF	TGTGCCAGCAGCCAGGCGGGGGGATGGGAGACCCAGTACTTC
TRBD2	.	TRBV2	TRBJ2-3	CASVAGGEDTQYF	TGTGCCAGCGTGGCGGGGGGGGAAGATACGCAGTATTTT
TRBD1	once	TRBV6-5	TRBJ1-6	CASRDRAGHSPLHF	TGTGCCAGCAGGGACAGGGCCGGGCATTCACCCCTCCACTTT
.	.	TRBV4-3	TRBJ1-1	CASSHRTGNTEAFF	TGCGCCAGCAGCCACCGAACAGGGAACACTGAAGCTTTCTTT
.	.	TRBV10-3	TRBJ2-6	CAIGRTPGQKSGANVLTF	TGTGCCATCGGTCGGACTCCGGGACAAAAATCTGGGGCCAACGTCCTGACTTTC
TRBD1	.	TRBV5-6	TRBJ1-1	CASSFGTGTATEAFF	TGTGCCAGCAGCTTCGGGACAGGGACGGCCACTGAAGCTTTCTTT
TRBD1	.	TRBV13	TRBJ1-2	CASRGQGKYGYTF	TGTGCCAGCAGAGGACAGGGTAAATATGGCTACACCTTC
TRBD1	.	TRBV28	TRBJ2-7	CASISTGGDRGREQYF	TGTGCCAGCATTTCGACCGGGGGAGACAGGGGGCGAGAGCAGTACTTC
TRBD1	.	TRBV9	TRBJ1-1	CASSSRGQGTEAFF	TGTGCCAGCAGCTCCCGTGGACAGGGCACTGAAGCTTTCTTT
TRBD1	.	TRBV19	TRBJ2-5	CASGSGGWETQYF	TGTGCCAGTGGCTCAGGGGGTTGGGAGACCCAGTACTTC
.	.	TRBV3-1/TRBV3-2	TRBJ2-5	CASSPSQETQYF	TGTGCCAGCAGCCCTAGCCAAGAGACCCAGTACTTC
TRBD1	.	TRBV5-5	TRBJ2-5	CASRLKEGQGIPQETQYF	TGTGCCAGCAGATTAAAAGAGGGACAGGGAATTCCCCAAGAGACCCAGTACTTC
.	.	TRBV28	TRBJ1-2	CASSLHPYGYTF	TGTGCCAGCAGTTTACATCCCTATGGCTACACCTTC
TRBD2	.	TRBV4-2	TRBJ2-1	CASSQGGGAHEQFF	TGTGCCAGCAGCCAAGGCGGGGGGGCCCATGAGCAGTTCTTC
.	once	TRBV19	TRBJ2-3	CASSIGERTDTQYF	TGTGCCAGTAGTATAGGGGAGCGCACAGATACGCAGTATTTT
.	.	TRBV11-2	TRBJ2-1	CASSLNTVLEQFF	TGTGCCAGCAGCTTAAATACGGTTCTTGAGCAGTTCTTC
TRBD1	.	TRBV3-1/TRBV3-2	TRBJ1-2	CASSRGGQGGGYTF	TGTGCCAGCAGTCGGGGGGGACAGGGTGGCGGCTACACCTTC
.	.	TRBV6-4	TRBJ1-6	CASSDSEKGALHF	TGTGCCAGCAGTGACTCGGAGAAGGGAGCCCTCCACTTT
TRBD1	.	TRBV5-5	TRBJ1-2	CASSLGTGGYTF	TGTGCCAGCAGCTTAGGGACAGGTGGCTACACCTTC
.	.	TRBV18	TRBJ1-4	CASSPEPGEKLFF	TGTGCCAGCTCACCCGAACCGGGAGAAAAACTGTTTTTT
TRBD1	few	TRBV6-5	TRBJ1-5	CASSWDRGSVQPQHF	TGTGCCAGCAGTTGGGACAGGGGTAGCGTACAGCCCCAGCATTTT
.	.	TRBV9	TRBJ1-4	CASSVEAGREKLFF	TGTGCCAGCAGCGTAGAGGCAGGGAGGGAAAAACTGTTTTTT
.	.	TRBV12-3/TRBV12-4	TRBJ1-2	CASSLAGSSYTF	TGTGCCAGCAGTTTAGCCGGGTCGAGCTACACCTTC
.	.	TRBV29-1	TRBJ1-1	CSVTGVTEAFF	TGCAGCGTTACGGGGGTCACTGAAGCTTTCTTT
.	.	TRBV3-1/TRBV3-2	TRBJ2-1	CASSQAASSSYNEQFF	TGTGCCAGCAGCCAAGCGGCCTCTAGCTCCTACAATGAGCAGTTCTTC
TRBD2	few	TRBV6-6	TRBJ2-2	CASSPPTSGPNTGELFF	TGTGCCAGCAGTCCCCCAACTAGCGGGCCCAACACCGGGGAGCTGTTTTTT
TRBD2	.	TRBV19	TRBJ2-1	CASSRVLAGGWGDEQFF	TGTGCCAGTAGTAGGGTCCTAGCGGGGGGCTGGGGGGATGAGCAGTTCTTC
TRBD2	.	TRBV19	TRBJ2-3	CASRTSGGTDTQYF	TGTGCCAGCAGGACTAGCGGAGGGACAGATACGCAGTATTTT
.	.	TRBV7-9	TRBJ1-1	CASSLVGVNTEAFF	TGTGCCAGCAGCTTAGTAGGAGTTAACACTGAAGCTTTCTTT
TRBD1	.	TRBV6-5	TRBJ2-7	CASSREAGGWDEQYF	TGTGCCAGCAGTCGCGAGGCAGGGGGATGGGACGAGCAGTACTTC